The 31 T cell receptor beta chains below come from one sample, sequenced in a study of OX40 agonist ivuxolimab in advanced cancers. Using immunoSEQ multiplex PCR, the repertoire was profiled, and TCRdb retains in-frame clones only, with some absent. Here the sample spans around 38,000 clones, about 78% being singletons. This sample comprised CD4+ or CD8+ T cells sorted from blood, obtained in a trial of the OX40 agonist ivuxolimab. The receptors come from an adult with an advanced solid tumor such as melanoma, head and neck, liver or kidney cancer.

The chain couples TRBV5-4 to TRBJ2-7, with 8 bases fitting TRBD1. CDR3 length: 15 residues. With V trimmed by 4 bases and J by 3 bases, 9 bases remained unmatched. In germline, CDR1 is SGHNT, CDR2 YYREEE (reference sequence). The CDR3, as DNA: TGTGCCAGCAGCCCGGGGACAGGACATCTCTACGAGCAGTACTTC. Amino acids: CASSPGTGHLYEQYF.

This chain uses TRBV18 with TRBJ2-5; D call uncertain. The better agreement between TRBJ2-7 and the DNA end casts doubt on the J call. The CDR3 sequence is 13 residues long. The V gene's germline CDR1 is KGHSH and CDR2 LQKENI. The CDR3 DNA reads TGTGCCAGCTCACCCTCGAGGAGCTACGAGCAGTACTTC. Translated: CASSPSRSYEQYF.

This clone turned up a few times. CDR3 in amino acids: CASRISQPQHF. Written as DNA, the CDR3 is TGTGCCAGCAGGATAAGTCAGCCCCAGCATTTT. This chain links TRBV2 with TRBJ1-5; D remains unclear. The CDR3 runs 11 residues. The germline V and J ends were trimmed by 6 bases and 6 bases, with 6 bases remaining between them. Germline CDR1 reads SNHLY; CDR2 reads FYNNEI.

The chain carries TRBV7-9 and TRBJ2-1; no firm D call. V was clipped by 4 bases and J by 8 bases, with 6 bases between them. The CDR3 is 11 amino acids. Germline CDR1 is SEHNR and CDR2 is FQNEAQ (reference sequence). The CDR3 reads CASSSAYEQFF. The CDR3 DNA reads as TGTGCCAGCAGCTCGGCGTATGAGCAGTTCTTC.

The V call is TRBV28, the J call TRBJ2-7; no clear D. Looked up from germline, CDR1 is MDHEN and CDR2 is SYDVKM. Trimming cost V 2 bases and J 1 base, with 6 bases left between them. The CDR3 totals 13 residues. CDR3 protein: CASSLIRSYEQYF. In DNA, the CDR3 is TGTGCCAGCAGTTTAATCAGGTCCTACGAGCAGTACTTC.

The genes are TRBV5-1 and TRBJ2-3, with D perhaps TRBD1 or TRBD2 (6 bases each). The CDR3 covers 19 residues. V was cut by 0 bases and J by 7 bases, with 27 bases left in between. CDR1 is SGHRS and CDR2 is YFSETQ in the germline V gene. The DNA for the CDR3 is TGCGCCAGCAGCTTGGCCGGTAGGGCGCTCGCAGGGGAGGAAAATACGCAGTATTTT. Its protein is CASSLAGRALAGEENTQYF.

The V gene is TRBV6-6, the J gene TRBJ2-1; TRBD2 aligns across 8 bases. This CDR3 has 15 residues. V trimming: 7 bases; J trimming: 1 base; junction bases outside the gene matches: 6. From germline, CDR1 is MNHNY and CDR2 SVGAGI (reference sequence). DNA of the CDR3: TGTGCCAGCACCCAGGGCGGGAGGTCCTACAATGAGCAGTTCTTC. Protein sequence: CASTQGGRSYNEQFF.

This clone was picked up a small number of times. The DNA for the CDR3 is TGTGCCAGCAGGTGGACAGGGGAAAACGAGCAGTACTTC. This encodes CASRWTGENEQYF. The chain has TRBV2 and TRBJ2-7, with TRBD1 matching over 9 bases. Germline lookup yields CDR1 SNHLY and CDR2 FYNNEI. The trim removed 6 bases at V and 5 bases at J, leaving 5 bases unmatched. This CDR3 contains 13 residues.

This clone has a handful of counts. J is TRBJ2-1 and V is TRBV27; D is perhaps TRBD1 (5 bases). Trimming pared 5 bases from V and 7 bases from J, leaving 18 bases between. CDR1 is MNHEY, CDR2 SMNVEV, per germline (reference sequence). This CDR3 has 15 amino acids. CDR3: CASSPTRQQANEQFF. CDR3 coding DNA: TGTGCCAGCAGTCCAACCCGCCAACAGGCGAATGAGCAGTTCTTC.

The chain uses TRBV18 and TRBJ2-7; a weak D match, TRBD2 (6 bases). V was trimmed by 3 bases and J by 0 bases, leaving 9 bases between them. CDR1 KGHSH and CDR2 LQKENI come from the germline V gene. The CDR3 extends over 14 amino acids. In DNA, the CDR3 is TGTGCCAGCTCACCGGAGGGATCCTCCTACGAGCAGTACTTC. Residues: CASSPEGSSYEQYF.

The V gene is TRBV29-1, the J gene TRBJ2-3, with D tentatively TRBD1 (6 bases). This CDR3 region has 13 residues. Looked up from germline, CDR1 is SQVTM and CDR2 is ANQGSEA. The V end was cut by 4 bases, the J end by 2 bases, with 10 bases between. CDR3 region: CSVVRDNTDTQYF. In DNA form, the CDR3 reads TGCAGCGTTGTAAGGGACAACACAGATACGCAGTATTTT.

The chain links TRBV5-6 to TRBJ2-7; 13 nucleotides align to TRBD2. The CDR3 covers 13 residues. Looked up from germline, CDR1 is SGHDT and CDR2 is YYEEEE. After removal of 6 bases from V and 6 bases from J, the junction contained 3 bases not matched to a gene. As DNA, the CDR3 is TGTGCCAGCACCTGGACTAGCGGGGGCGAGCAGTACTTC. This gives the protein CASTWTSGGEQYF.

J is TRBJ1-2 and V is TRBV7-9; tentatively, D is TRBD1 (5 bases). The CDR3 extends over 16 amino acids. Germline-derived CDR1 and CDR2 are SEHNR and FQNEAQ (reference sequence). V lost 1 base and J lost 0, with 12 bases in between. The CDR3 DNA reads TGTGCCAGCAGCTTAGACGGGGGAAGAACTAACTATGGCTACACCTTC. Translated: CASSLDGGRTNYGYTF.

The J gene is TRBJ1-3, the V gene TRBV11-2; 7 nucleotides match TRBD1. Looked up from germline, CDR1 is SGHAT and CDR2 is FQNNGV. The CDR3 has 17 amino acids. The junction had 6 bases not matched to a gene; V was cut back by 1 base and J by 0 bases. CDR3 bases: TGTGCCAGCAGCTTAGGCGGAGACAGGGTCTCTGGAAACACCATATATTTT. Its protein product is CASSLGGDRVSGNTIYF.

The chain joins TRBV6-1 to TRBJ1-2; 7 nucleotides match TRBD1. The CDR3 totals 16 residues. Trimming took 1 base from V and 1 from J; bases not matched to a gene: 6. CDR1 is MNHNS, CDR2 SASEGT, per germline. CDR3 protein: CASSEGRGRVNYGYTF. The CDR3 region has the DNA TGTGCCAGCAGTGAAGGAAGGGGGCGCGTTAACTATGGCTACACCTTC.

Concerning this clone: At one end the junction does not follow the germline gene, possibly because of a read error. The chain links TRBV2 to TRBJ2-3, with D possibly matching TRBD1 (5 bases). Germline V gene data show CDR1 as SNHLY and CDR2 as FYNNEI. The CDR3 length is 14 residues. CDR3 sequence reads: CASREGVHTDTQYF. The CDR3 DNA reads as TGTGCCAGCAGGGAAGGGGTGCACACAGATACGCAGTATTTT.

The chain links TRBV6-1 to TRBJ2-2; 8 nucleotides line up with TRBD2. CDR3 length: 17 residues. With V trimmed by 3 bases and J by 4 bases, 10 bases remained unmatched. Per the germline V gene, CDR1 is MNHNS and CDR2 is SASEGT. The CDR3 DNA follows: TGTGCCAGCAGTGAGTTTGCGGGAGGCTGGGGCACCGGGGAGCTGTTTTTT. Translating it yields CASSEFAGGWGTGELFF.

The chain uses TRBV28 and TRBJ1-6; 7 bases fit TRBD1. The CDR3 loop spans 20 amino acids. CDR1 is MDHEN, CDR2 SYDVKM, per germline. V dropped 6 bases and J dropped 0; count of bases not matched to a gene: 17. CDR3 nucleotide sequence: TGTGCCAGCAGCCCGTTCGCCGACAGGGAAAGGGGCTCCTATAATTCACCCCTCCACTTT. It translates to CASSPFADRERGSYNSPLHF.

Only one count was recorded for this clone. This chain uses TRBV28 with TRBJ1-5, with 10 positions matching TRBD1. After removal of 6 bases from V and 2 bases from J, the junction contained 4 bases not matched to a gene. This CDR3 is built from 15 residues. Germline assignment: CDR1 MDHEN and CDR2 SYDVKM. CDR3 residues: CASSPGTGGNQPQHF. CDR3 in DNA: TGTGCCAGCAGCCCTGGGACAGGGGGCAATCAGCCCCAGCATTTT.

This chain links TRBV21-1 with TRBJ2-1; the table assigns TRBD2, which was not confirmed against the DNA. TRBV21-1 is a pseudogene. The CDR3 consists of 16 residues. CDR3 sequence: CASSFDSGSSYNEQFF. The CDR3 nucleotides are TGTGCCAGCAGCTTTGATAGCGGCAGCTCCTACAATGAGCAGTTCTTC.

J is TRBJ1-3 and V is TRBV28, with 11 bases fitting TRBD1. With 4 bases clipped from V and 5 bases from J, the junction kept 4 bases outside the gene matches. Germline V CDR1 and CDR2: MDHEN, SYDVKM. This CDR3 is built from 15 residues. The CDR3 reads CASSSWTGGRNTIYF. In nucleotides, the CDR3 is TGTGCCAGCAGTTCATGGACAGGGGGCCGAAACACCATATATTTT.

This clone was observed a single time. The V and J genes are TRBV5-1 and TRBJ2-3; unclear D gene. The V end was cut by 2 bases, the J end by 5 bases, with 12 bases between. Germline V lookup: CDR1 SGHRS, CDR2 YFSETQ. The CDR3 contains 14 residues. CDR3 in DNA: TGCGCCAGCAGCTTAGACCAACCGGTAGATACGCAGTATTTT. Its protein is CASSLDQPVDTQYF.

The chain couples TRBV28 to TRBJ1-2; D is ambiguous. V dropped 5 bases and J dropped 7 bases, with 11 bases sitting between them. This CDR3 region has 12 residues. The germline CDR1 and CDR2 sequences are MDHEN and SYDVKM. This CDR3 is CASSSGPGGYTF. Here the CDR3 DNA reads TGTGCCAGCAGTAGCGGCCCGGGTGGCTACACCTTC.

Only a few counts were recorded for this clone. The J gene is TRBJ1-2, the V gene TRBV30; a weak D match, TRBD1 (6 bases). This CDR3 is 12 amino acids long. Trimming removed 7 bases at V and 4 bases at J, with 13 bases between. Germline V gene lookup returns CDR1 GTSNPN and CDR2 SVGIG (reference sequence). The CDR3 DNA follows: TGTGCCTTACAGGGAACCCCCTATGGCTACACCTTC. Amino acids: CALQGTPYGYTF.

The CDR3 spells CASSDIGDNQPQHF. The CDR3 DNA sequence: TGTGCCAGCAGCGACATAGGGGACAATCAGCCCCAGCATTTT. The chain links TRBV7-9 to TRBJ1-5; D perhaps matches TRBD1 (5 bases). Germline CDR1 and CDR2: SEHNR and FQNEAQ (reference sequence). V lost 5 bases to trimming and J lost 3 bases, with 11 bases between them. This CDR3 is 14 amino acids long.

In this sample, this clone is medium-sized (0.01 to 0.1%). The chain couples TRBV5-1 to TRBJ2-5; 9 bases are a match to TRBD1. Germline lookup yields CDR1 SGHRS and CDR2 YFSETQ. The CDR3 runs 15 residues. The ends lost 4 bases at V and 1 base at J; junction bases unmatched: 5. CDR3 in amino acids: CASSITGGGQETQYF. The CDR3 DNA follows: TGCGCCAGCAGCATTACAGGGGGCGGCCAAGAGACCCAGTACTTC.

This chain joins TRBV30 and TRBJ1-1; D remains ambiguous. Germline loops: CDR1 GTSNPN, CDR2 SVGIG (reference sequence). CDR3 length equals 13 residues. V lost 4 bases, J lost 0 bases, and 9 bases lay in between. This chain's CDR3 is CAWKRNMNTEAFF. The DNA for the CDR3 is TGTGCCTGGAAGCGAAACATGAACACTGAAGCTTTCTTT.

This chain links TRBV27 with TRBJ1-5; no reliable D call. Germline CDR1 and CDR2: MNHEY and SMNVEV (reference sequence). The CDR3 totals 15 residues. Trimming cost V 7 bases and J 0 bases, with 13 bases left between them. The CDR3 bases are TGTGCCAGCATGACACAACAATATAGCAATCAGCCCCAGCATTTT. It specifies CASMTQQYSNQPQHF.

This clone was counted only a few times. The chain joins TRBV15 to TRBJ1-4, with no clear D. Germline CDR1 LNHNV, CDR2 YYDKDF (reference sequence). The CDR3 loop spans 13 amino acids. V gave up 1 base and J gave up 6 bases, with 6 bases separating them. CDR3 in DNA: TGTGCCACCAGCAGAGGGGGAGATGAAAAACTGTTTTTT. It is translated as CATSRGGDEKLFF.

The sample holds a few counts of this clone. The chain is built from TRBV7-9 and TRBJ1-2; 9 nucleotides match TRBD1. The CDR3 spans 14 residues. The germline gives CDR1 SEHNR, CDR2 FQNEAQ (reference sequence). The ends lost 2 bases at V and 8 bases at J; junction bases unmatched: 6. DNA of the CDR3: TGTGCCAGCAGCTTAATGAACAGGGGGCTAGGCTACACCTTC. Protein product: CASSLMNRGLGYTF.

This clone was detected a few times. The chain has TRBV5-6 and TRBJ1-1; D gene unclear. V was shortened by 0 bases and J by 4 bases, with 13 bases between the two germline ends. Germline V gene sequence: CDR1 SGHDT, CDR2 YYEEEE. This CDR3 is built from 15 residues. CDR3 DNA: TGTGCCAGCAGCTTGGTGGAAAATTCGGGCACTGAAGCTTTCTTT. Its protein is CASSLVENSGTEAFF.